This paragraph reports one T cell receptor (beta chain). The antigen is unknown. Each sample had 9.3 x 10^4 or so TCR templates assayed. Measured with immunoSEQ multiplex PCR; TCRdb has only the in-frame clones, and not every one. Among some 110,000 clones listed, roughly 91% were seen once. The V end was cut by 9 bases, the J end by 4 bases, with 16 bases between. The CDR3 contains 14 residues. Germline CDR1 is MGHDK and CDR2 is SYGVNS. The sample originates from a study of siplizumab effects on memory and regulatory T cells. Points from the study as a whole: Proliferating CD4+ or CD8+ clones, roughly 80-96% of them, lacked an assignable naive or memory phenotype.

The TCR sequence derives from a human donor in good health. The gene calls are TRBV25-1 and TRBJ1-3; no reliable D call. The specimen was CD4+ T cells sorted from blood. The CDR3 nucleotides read TGTGCCAGTCAGGCGGAGGCGAACGGAAACACCATATATTTT. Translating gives CASQAEANGNTIYF.